This T cell receptor beta chain was obtained from a study of blood T cell repertoires in COVID-19. Whole-study context: Material from acute and convalescent COVID-19 was sourced from the United States, Italy and Spain. PBMCs, B-cell-depleted T cells, or T cells were the source of the cDNA or gDNA that made up the material.

In the original processing: Reference gene primer amplification gave estimated nucleated cell counts. This table comes from immunoSEQ multiplex PCR, and its TCRdb copy is limited to in-frame clones, with some not included. V and J calls and clone size are those listed in that table; D and trimming were worked out from the DNA. Of roughly 280,000 clones listed, 80% to 90% are singletons. Looked up from germline, CDR1 is LGHDT and CDR2 is YNNKEL (reference sequence). Trimming cost V 1 base and J 1 base, with 7 bases left between them. The CDR3 is 15 amino acids. Sequencing was carried out using peripheral blood. V is TRBV3-1 (or the pseudogene TRBV3-2) and J is TRBJ2-2; no firm D call. This sequence originates from a woman aged 70-85 years with acute or convalescent COVID-19. This CDR3 reads CASSQVLRNTGELFF. As DNA, the CDR3 is TGTGCCAGCAGCCAAGTCCTCAGGAACACCGGGGAGCTGTTTTTT.